The following is a TCR beta chain sequence with its context. The record originates from a study of OX40 agonist ivuxolimab in advanced cancers. Repertoires were generated with immunoSEQ multiplex PCR, while TCRdb's copy carries only in-frame clones and drops some. This repertoire shows around 78,000 clones, 81% found once; its top ten account for 4.6%. The source material was CD4+ or CD8+ T cells sorted from blood, sampled in a trial of the OX40 agonist ivuxolimab. The clonotype was recovered from an adult with an advanced solid tumor such as melanoma, head and neck, liver or kidney cancer.

CDR3 bases: TGTGCCATCAGGGGGGACAGGGAGGCCTACGAGCAGTACTTC. Its translation is CAIRGDREAYEQYF. The genes are TRBV10-3 and TRBJ2-7; 9 nucleotides line up with TRBD1. Trimming took 6 bases from V and 2 from J; bases not matched to a gene: 5. The germline V gene has CDR1 ENHRY and CDR2 SYGVKD. The CDR3 loop spans 14 amino acids.